Below are 31 T cell receptor beta chains sequenced from a single sample in a study of blood T cell repertoires in COVID-19 (dated by TCRdb to the early 2020s). The method behind the library was the immunoSEQ multiplex PCR assay. Held by TCRdb, this immuneACCESS table contains in-frame sequences only and omits some clones. Under half of the omission traces to an unresolved V gene where checked; the cause of the rest is unknown. This sample is represented by tens of thousands of clones; approximately 88% of them were singletons. Together, the top ten hold more than 2% of the sample. Material for sequencing was peripheral blood. These receptors came from a man older than 75 with active or convalescent COVID-19.

As DNA, the CDR3 is TGTGCCAGTAGTTCTAGGTCAGGGAGGGGAGAGACCCAGTACTTC. Protein sequence: CASSSRSGRGETQYF. The J gene is TRBJ2-5, the V gene TRBV19, with TRBD2 identical over 7 bases. The CDR3 sequence is 15 residues long. Germline V gives CDR1 LNHDA, CDR2 SQIVND (reference sequence). V trimming: 5 bases; J trimming: 4 bases; junction bases outside the gene matches: 10. The entire variable domain, with the rest obtained from reference TRBV19 and TRBJ2-5, is as follows: DGGITQSPKYLFRKEGQNVTLSCEQNLNHDAMYWYRQDPGQGLRLIYYSQIVNDFQKGDIAEGYSVSREKKESFPLTVTSAQKNPTAFYLCASSSRSGRGETQYFGPGTRLLVL.

The V and J genes are TRBV10-1 and TRBJ2-4, with TRBD1 identical over 8 bases. V dropped 2 bases and J dropped 8; count of bases not matched to a gene: 8. The CDR3 loop spans 15 amino acids. Germline V lookup: CDR1 WNHNN, CDR2 SYGVQD (reference sequence). As DNA, the CDR3 is TGCGCCAGCAGTGAGGCGGACAGGGCTTCGGACATTCAGTACTTC. It is translated as CASSEADRASDIQYF.

The chain links TRBV18 to TRBJ1-4; TRBD1 matches 8 bases. Germline V gene lookup returns CDR1 KGHSH and CDR2 LQKENI. After removal of 3 bases from V and 3 bases from J, the junction contained 3 bases not matched to a gene. The CDR3 spans 15 residues. CDR3 in amino acids: CASSPDRAPNEKLFF. The CDR3 DNA reads TGTGCCAGCTCACCGGACAGGGCTCCTAATGAAAAACTGTTTTTT.

The rearrangement uses TRBV28 and TRBJ1-5; possibly TRBD1 for D (5 bases). Germline CDR1 reads MDHEN; CDR2 reads SYDVKM. The CDR3 extends over 14 amino acids. V lost 7 bases to trimming and J lost 1 base, with 11 bases between them. The CDR3 bases are TGTGCCAGCACCATGGGGGGGAGCAATCAGCCCCAGCATTTT. Residues: CASTMGGSNQPQHF.

This clone has a handful of counts. This sequence joins TRBV5-4 and TRBJ2-2; 7 bases agree with TRBD1. The V segment lost 0 bases and the J segment 1 base; nucleotides outside the gene matches: 3. The germline V gene has CDR1 SGHNT and CDR2 YYREEE (reference sequence). This CDR3 contains 16 residues. Written as DNA, the CDR3 is TGTGCCAGCAGCTTGGGAAGGGGGCAGAACACCGGGGAGCTGTTTTTT. This translates into CASSLGRGQNTGELFF.

This rearrangement joins TRBV7-2 to TRBJ1-6, with 9 bases fitting TRBD1. J gave up 9 bases and V 5 bases, and 14 bases lay outside the gene matches. The CDR3 covers 17 residues. Germline V gene sequence: CDR1 SGHTA, CDR2 FQGNSA. The CDR3 coding sequence is TGTGCCAGCAGCCCGCGGGACAGGGTTAGGGGCAGTTCACCCCTCCACTTT. Translated: CASSPRDRVRGSSPLHF.

The rearrangement joins TRBV5-1 to TRBJ1-5; 7 bases agree with TRBD1. Germline V gene data show CDR1 as SGHRS and CDR2 as YFSETQ. The CDR3 covers 16 residues. J gave up 0 bases and V 3 bases, and 6 bases lay outside the gene matches. The CDR3 sequence is CASSSRDRNSNQPQHF. The DNA of the CDR3 is TGCGCCAGCAGCTCCCGGGACAGAAATAGCAATCAGCCCCAGCATTTT.

CDR3 in DNA: TGTGCCAGCAGTGAAGGCATAAGCGGGGGGCAGGGAGAGACCCAGTACTTC. Translating gives CASSEGISGGQGETQYF. The chain uses TRBV6-1 and TRBJ2-5; 9 bases are a match to TRBD2. The CDR3 consists of 17 residues. J gave up 4 bases and V 1 base, and 10 bases lay outside the gene matches. Germline V CDR1 and CDR2: MNHNS, SASEGT.

This clone appeared a few times. The chain couples TRBV30 to TRBJ2-7; D is perhaps TRBD1 (5 bases). The CDR3 covers 12 residues. Trimming removed 3 bases at V and 3 bases at J, with 9 bases between. Germline lookup yields CDR1 GTSNPN and CDR2 SVGIG (reference sequence). CDR3 sequence reads: CAWSARVYEQYF. CDR3 sequence (DNA): TGTGCCTGGAGCGCCAGGGTCTACGAGCAGTACTTC.

This chain joins TRBV19 and TRBJ2-2; TRBD2 aligns across 8 bases. The V gene's germline CDR1 is LNHDA and CDR2 SQIVND (reference sequence). The CDR3 sequence is 14 residues long. With 2 bases clipped from V and 13 bases from J, the junction kept 9 bases outside the gene matches. CDR3 in amino acids: CASSISSGGPLLFF. Here the CDR3 DNA reads TGTGCCAGTAGTATATCGAGCGGGGGCCCCTTGCTGTTTTTT.

The chain employs TRBV5-4 and TRBJ1-1; D is undetermined. From germline, CDR1 is SGHNT and CDR2 YYREEE (reference sequence). The CDR3 runs to 15 residues. V lost 4 bases, J lost 0 bases, and 13 bases lay in between. The chain's CDR3 is CASSRTPTMNTEAFF. CDR3 bases: TGTGCCAGCAGCCGAACACCAACGATGAACACTGAAGCTTTCTTT.

The chain couples TRBV7-6 to TRBJ1-6, with 9 bases matching TRBD1. There are 15 residues in the CDR3. Germline CDR1 and CDR2: SGHVS and FNYEAQ. V lost 1 base, J lost 11 bases, and 6 bases stayed unmatched. The CDR3 region is CASSLGDRDMTPLHF. Written as DNA, the CDR3 is TGTGCCAGCAGCTTAGGGGACAGGGATATGACACCCCTCCACTTT.

This clone was seen only a few times. The chain employs TRBV30 and TRBJ2-2; D call uncertain. Germline assignment: CDR1 GTSNPN and CDR2 SVGIG (reference sequence). The CDR3 has 13 amino acids. Trimming stripped 3 bases from V and 0 bases from J, with 5 bases between. In DNA, the CDR3 is TGTGCCTGGAGGCAGGCGAACACCGGGGAGCTGTTTTTT. Protein: CAWRQANTGELFF.

V usage is TRBV11-2 and J usage is TRBJ2-1; 7 bases line up with TRBD2. V gave up 1 base and J gave up 5 bases; unmatched junction bases: 2. This CDR3 spans 14 amino acids. The V gene's germline CDR1 is SGHAT and CDR2 FQNNGV. The CDR3 DNA follows: TGTGCCAGCAGCTTAGGACTAGCCAACAATGAGCAGTTCTTC. It encodes CASSLGLANNEQFF. Variable domain in full (rest from reference TRBV11-2 and TRBJ2-1): EAGVAQSPRYKIIEKRQSVAFWCNPISGHATLYWYQQILGQGPKLLIQFQNNGVVDDSQLPKDRFSAERLKGVDSTLKIQPAKLEDSAVYLCASSLGLANNEQFFGPGTRLTVL.

The J gene is TRBJ2-3, the V gene TRBV24-1; D not certain. Germline loops: CDR1 KGHDR, CDR2 SFDVKD. CDR3 length: 16 amino acids. The V and J ends lost 2 bases and 0 bases respectively, with 11 bases between them. CDR3 nucleotide sequence: TGTGCCACCAGTGATTCTCGCGGCTCCAGCACAGATACGCAGTATTTT. Residues: CATSDSRGSSTDTQYF.

The CDR3 reads CASSPLLYDRGDNEQFF. The CDR3 DNA is TGTGCCAGCAGCCCCCTCCTGTATGACAGGGGCGACAATGAGCAGTTCTTC. The genes are TRBV7-9 and TRBJ2-1, with 8 bases that match TRBD1. Germline loops: CDR1 SEHNR, CDR2 FQNEAQ (reference sequence). J was trimmed by 5 bases and V by 5 bases; bases with no gene match: 14. The CDR3 is made up of 17 amino acids.

The CDR3 DNA is TGTGCCAGCAGGACGTACAGGGCTGGGGCCAACGTCCTGACTTTC. Residues: CASRTYRAGANVLTF. This chain uses TRBV6-5 with TRBJ2-6; D might be TRBD1 (6 bases). The germline V gene encodes CDR1 MNHEY and CDR2 SVGAGI. The CDR3 length is 15 residues. Trimming removed 6 bases from V and 2 bases from J, with 11 bases in between.

The chain couples TRBV10-2 to TRBJ2-5; 8 bases match TRBD2. After removal of 3 bases from V and 6 bases from J, the junction contained 9 bases not matched to a gene. CDR1 and CDR2 (germline): WSHSY, SAAADI. The CDR3 is made up of 15 amino acids. This CDR3 reads CASSDLGLGLKTQYF. DNA of the CDR3: TGCGCCAGCAGTGACCTGGGACTAGGATTAAAGACCCAGTACTTC.

The J gene is TRBJ1-2, the V gene TRBV5-1; D might be TRBD1 (5 bases). Trimming took 4 bases from V and 1 from J, leaving 11 bases between them. The CDR3 consists of 14 residues. Germline-derived CDR1 and CDR2 are SGHRS and YFSETQ. The CDR3 loop reads CASSLDSRNYGYTF. In DNA form, the CDR3 reads TGCGCCAGCAGCCTCGACAGCCGTAACTATGGCTACACCTTC. Using reference TRBV5-1 and TRBJ1-2 for the parts outside the CDR3, the full variable domain is KAGVTQTPRYLIKTRGQQVTLSCSPISGHRSVSWYQQTPGQGLQFLFEYFSETQRNKGNFPGRFSGRQFSNSRSEMNVSTLELGDSALYLCASSLDSRNYGYTFGSGTRLTVV.

The chain carries TRBV5-6 and TRBJ2-7; the match to TRBD1 covers 8 bases. V dropped 4 bases and J dropped 6; count of bases not matched to a gene: 9. The V gene's germline CDR1 is SGHDT and CDR2 YYEEEE. The length of the CDR3 is 14 residues. Here the CDR3 DNA reads TGTGCCAGCAGCGCCGGGACAGGAAAGTTCGAGCAGTACTTC. Encoded protein: CASSAGTGKFEQYF.

This CDR3 reads CASSNLRYSNQPQHF. The CDR3 nucleotides read TGTGCCAGCAGCAACCTCAGGTATAGCAATCAGCCCCAGCATTTT. This chain connects TRBV5-6 to TRBJ1-5; D call uncertain. The germline V gene has CDR1 SGHDT and CDR2 YYEEEE. Trimming removed 4 bases from V and 0 bases from J, with 11 bases in between. This CDR3 comprises 15 residues.

The J gene is TRBJ1-1, the V gene TRBV18; TRBD1 matches at 9 bases. Germline CDR1 KGHSH, CDR2 LQKENI. CDR3 length equals 15 residues. V gave up 6 bases and J gave up 6 bases; unmatched junction bases: 11. The CDR3 DNA follows: TGTGCCAGCTCTCAAACAGGGGGCGCTTTGCCTGAAGCTTTCTTT. Translated, it gives CASSQTGGALPEAFF.

The CDR3 bases are TGTGCCAGCAGCTTCCCCCTTAGCGGGGGGTTTTGGAATGAGCAGTTCTTC. Its translation: CASSFPLSGGFWNEQFF. The chain uses TRBV5-4 and TRBJ2-1; TRBD2 agrees at 10 bases. The germline V gene encodes CDR1 SGHNT and CDR2 YYREEE (reference sequence). CDR3 size: 17 residues. The V segment lost 2 bases and the J segment 7 bases; nucleotides outside the gene matches: 12.

In its sample, this clone was seen once. CDR3 residues: CASSQGPRHETQYF. The CDR3, as DNA: TGTGCCAGCAGCCAAGGGCCTAGGCATGAGACCCAGTACTTC. The gene calls are TRBV3-1 (or the pseudogene TRBV3-2) and TRBJ2-5; no clear D. Germline assignment: CDR1 LGHDT and CDR2 YNNKEL (reference sequence). This CDR3 region has 14 residues. The V end lost 1 base, the J end lost 5 bases, and 11 bases lay between the germline ends.

The genes are TRBV4-2 and TRBJ1-4; possible D gene TRBD1, 6 bases. The CDR3 is 16 residues long. Germline lookup yields CDR1 LGHNA and CDR2 YNFKEQ. V was cut by 0 bases and J by 8 bases, with 16 bases left in between. CDR3 residues: CASSQDQGGGNEKLFF. For the CDR3, the DNA is TGTGCCAGCAGCCAAGATCAAGGCGGGGGCAACGAAAAACTGTTTTTT.

The rearrangement uses TRBV2 and TRBJ1-2; the D is unclear. The CDR3 totals 16 residues. Germline CDR1 is SNHLY and CDR2 is FYNNEI. V shed 8 bases and J shed 3 bases, with 22 bases lying between them. CDR3 sequence (DNA): TGTGCCAGCGGGATCAGCCTCCGGGGAGAGCACTATGGCTACACCTTC. Residues: CASGISLRGEHYGYTF.

This chain connects TRBV7-9 to TRBJ2-3; D is unclear. Trimming cost V 4 bases and J 4 bases, with 9 bases left between them. Germline V CDR1 and CDR2: SEHNR, FQNEAQ (reference sequence). CDR3 length equals 13 residues. The CDR3 region has the DNA TGTGCCAGCAGCTCCCGGTCCGCAGATACGCAGTATTTT. Translated, it gives CASSSRSADTQYF. The full variable domain, its missing parts supplied by reference TRBV7-9 and TRBJ2-3, is DTGVSQNPRHKITKRGQNVTFRCDPISEHNRLYWYRQTLGQGPEFLTYFQNEAQLEKSRLLSDRFSAERPKGSFSTLEIQRTEQGDSAMYLCASSSRSADTQYFGPGTRLTVL.

The rearrangement uses TRBV6-5 and TRBJ2-7, with 7 nucleotides matching TRBD1. The CDR3 is 15 amino acids. The germline V gene has CDR1 MNHEY and CDR2 SVGAGI. J gave up 9 bases and V 6 bases, and 17 bases lay outside the gene matches. The CDR3 protein is CASSPGQTYAARQYF. CDR3 bases: TGTGCCAGCAGCCCGGGACAGACCTACGCCGCGAGGCAGTACTTC.

This chain connects TRBV19 to TRBJ1-2, with D hard to call. The germline gives CDR1 LNHDA, CDR2 SQIVND (reference sequence). The CDR3 length is 11 residues. The germline V and J ends were trimmed by 5 bases and 8 bases, with 9 bases remaining between them. CDR3 in amino acids: CASSFNGGYTF. The DNA for the CDR3 is TGTGCCAGTAGTTTCAACGGGGGCTACACCTTC.

The chain joins TRBV5-1 to TRBJ2-1; maybe TRBD1 (5 bases). Germline V lookup: CDR1 SGHRS, CDR2 YFSETQ. The CDR3 length is 15 residues. Trimming left V 9 bases short and J 6 bases short, with 22 bases between. The CDR3 spells CATSMGQGIPNEQFF. In DNA form, the CDR3 reads TGCGCCACGTCCATGGGTCAGGGAATTCCCAATGAGCAGTTCTTC. The full variable domain, completed using reference TRBV5-1 and TRBJ2-1, is KAGVTQTPRYLIKTRGQQVTLSCSPISGHRSVSWYQQTPGQGLQFLFEYFSETQRNKGNFPGRFSGRQFSNSRSEMNVSTLELGDSALYLCATSMGQGIPNEQFFGPGTRLTVL.

This chain joins TRBV5-1 and TRBJ2-5; 14 bases map to TRBD2. Germline assignment: CDR1 SGHRS and CDR2 YFSETQ. The CDR3 is 18 residues long. Unmatched junction bases numbered 12, after V lost 3 bases and J lost 5 bases. CDR3: CASSWGLAGVGSRETQYF. The DNA of the CDR3 is TGCGCCAGCAGCTGGGGACTAGCGGGAGTAGGGAGCCGTGAGACCCAGTACTTC.